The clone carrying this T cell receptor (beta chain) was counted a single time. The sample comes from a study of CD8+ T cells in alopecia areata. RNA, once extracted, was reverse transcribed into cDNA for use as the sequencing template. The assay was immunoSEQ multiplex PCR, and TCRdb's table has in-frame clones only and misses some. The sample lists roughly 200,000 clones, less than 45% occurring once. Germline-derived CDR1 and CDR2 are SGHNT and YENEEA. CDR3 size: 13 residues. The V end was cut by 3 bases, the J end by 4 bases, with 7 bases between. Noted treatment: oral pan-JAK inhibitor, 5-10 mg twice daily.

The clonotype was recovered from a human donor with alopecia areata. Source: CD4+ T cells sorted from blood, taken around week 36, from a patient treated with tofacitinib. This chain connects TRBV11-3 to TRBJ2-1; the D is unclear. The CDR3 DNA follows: TGTGCCAGCAGCTTGGGCAGTTACAATGAGCAGTTCTTC. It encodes CASSLGSYNEQFF. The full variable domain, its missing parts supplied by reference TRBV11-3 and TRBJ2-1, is EAGVVQSPRYKIIEKKQPVAFWCNPISGHNTLYWYLQNLGQGPELLIRYENEEAVDDSQLPKDRFSAERLKGVDSTLKIQPAELGDSAVYLCASSLGSYNEQFFGPGTRLTVL.